This TCR beta chain was observed in a study of sequential checkpoint blockade in melanoma. The wider study: After both sequences, patients received maintenance nivolumab.

Libraries were prepared by immunoSEQ multiplex PCR; TCRdb keeps only in-frame clonotypes and omits some of them. The sample has nearly 11,000 clones, around 84% seen once. Treatment of the sample: randomized to nivolumab then ipilimumab (arm A) or the reverse (arm B). Patients had received no earlier DNA-damaging chemotherapy. From thawed PBMCs, live CD3+CD8+ cells negative for CD19 and CD56 were sorted. V shed 3 bases and J 4 bases; nucleotides not matched to a gene: 4. The CDR3 is 15 residues long. CDR1 is PRHDT and CDR2 is FYEKMQ in the germline V gene (reference sequence). Note on this clone: Other nucleotide sequences from this sample produce the same CDR3.

This clonotype was sampled from a human donor with melanoma. The source was CD8+ T cells sorted from blood (inferred from file names), collected from a patient given nivolumab and ipilimumab in sequence. The V and J genes are TRBV13 and TRBJ2-2, with TRBD2 identical over 8 bases. CDR3 DNA: TGTGCCAGCAGCTTGGCGGGAGGCGGCACCGGGGAGCTGTTTTTT. It codes for CASSLAGGGTGELFF.